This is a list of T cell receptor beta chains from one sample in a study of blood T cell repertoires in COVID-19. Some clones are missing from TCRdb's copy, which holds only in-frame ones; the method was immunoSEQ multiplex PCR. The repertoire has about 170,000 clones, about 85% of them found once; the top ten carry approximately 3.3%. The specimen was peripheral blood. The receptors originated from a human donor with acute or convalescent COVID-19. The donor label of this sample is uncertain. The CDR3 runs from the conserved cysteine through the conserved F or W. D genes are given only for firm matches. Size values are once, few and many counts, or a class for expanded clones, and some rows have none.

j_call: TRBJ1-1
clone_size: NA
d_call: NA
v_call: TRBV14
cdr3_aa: CASSQNSGEARRAFF
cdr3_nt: TGTGCCAGCAGCCAAAACTCAGGGGAAGCTAGACGAGCTTTCTTT

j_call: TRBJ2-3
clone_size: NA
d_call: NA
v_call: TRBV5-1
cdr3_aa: CASSLQDSGDTQYF
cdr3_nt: TGCGCCAGCAGCTTGCAGGATAGCGGTGATACGCAGTATTTT

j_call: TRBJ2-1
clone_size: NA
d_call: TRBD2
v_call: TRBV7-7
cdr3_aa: CASSFRLAGYNEQFF
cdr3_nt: TGTGCCAGCAGCTTCAGACTAGCGGGGTACAATGAGCAGTTCTTC

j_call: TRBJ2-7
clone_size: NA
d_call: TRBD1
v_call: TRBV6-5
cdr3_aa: CASRSRDRGTYEQYF
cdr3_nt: TGTGCCAGCAGATCCCGGGACAGGGGAACCTACGAGCAGTACTTC

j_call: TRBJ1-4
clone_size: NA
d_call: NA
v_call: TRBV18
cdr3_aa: CASSPLQGTNEKLFF
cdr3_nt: TGTGCCAGCTCACCACTGCAGGGGACTAATGAAAAACTGTTTTTT

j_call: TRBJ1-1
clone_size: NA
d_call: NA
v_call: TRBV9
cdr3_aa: CASSDRVMNTEAFF
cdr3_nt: TGTGCCAGCAGCGACAGGGTCATGAACACTGAAGCTTTCTTT

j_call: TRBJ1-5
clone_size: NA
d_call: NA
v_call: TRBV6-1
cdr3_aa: CASSEQGRTQPQHF
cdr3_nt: TGTGCCAGCAGTGAACAGGGTAGGACTCAGCCCCAGCATTTT

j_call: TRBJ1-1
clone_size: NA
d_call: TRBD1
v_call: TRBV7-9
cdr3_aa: CASSLGTGTEAFF
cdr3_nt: TGTGCCAGCAGCCTCGGGACAGGAACTGAAGCTTTCTTT

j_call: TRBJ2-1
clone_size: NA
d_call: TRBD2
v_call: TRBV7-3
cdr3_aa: CASSLQRGGKNEQFF
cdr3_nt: TGTGCCAGCAGCTTACAGCGGGGGGGCAAAAATGAGCAGTTCTTC

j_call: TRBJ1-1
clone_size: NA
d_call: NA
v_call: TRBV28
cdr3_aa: CASFSTANTEAFF
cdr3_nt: TGTGCCAGCTTCTCGACAGCGAACACTGAAGCTTTCTTT

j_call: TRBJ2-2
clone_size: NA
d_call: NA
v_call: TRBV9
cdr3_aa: CASSVGGRPNTGELFF
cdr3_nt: TGTGCCAGCAGCGTAGGGGGGCGACCGAACACCGGGGAGCTGTTTTTT

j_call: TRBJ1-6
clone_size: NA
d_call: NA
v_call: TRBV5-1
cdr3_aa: CASSLQGHNSPLHF
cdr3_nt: TGCGCCAGCAGCTTACAGGGTCATAATTCACCCCTCCACTTT

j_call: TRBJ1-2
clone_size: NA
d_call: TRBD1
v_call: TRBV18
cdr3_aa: CASSPPDRGPSYGYTF
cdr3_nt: TGTGCCAGCTCACCACCAGACAGGGGGCCTAGCTATGGCTACACCTTC

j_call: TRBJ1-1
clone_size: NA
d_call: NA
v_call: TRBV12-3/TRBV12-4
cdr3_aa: CASSSNTGSAFF
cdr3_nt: TGTGCCAGCAGCTCTAATACAGGGTCGGCTTTCTTT

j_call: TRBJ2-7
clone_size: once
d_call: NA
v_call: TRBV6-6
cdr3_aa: CASSTSWGQAFYEQYF
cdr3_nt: TGTGCCAGCAGCACCTCCTGGGGGCAGGCCTTCTACGAGCAGTACTTC

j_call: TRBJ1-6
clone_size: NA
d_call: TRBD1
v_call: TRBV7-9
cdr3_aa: CASSPGGGKNSPLHF
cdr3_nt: TGTGCCAGCAGCCCCGGAGGGGGCAAGAATTCACCCCTCCACTTT

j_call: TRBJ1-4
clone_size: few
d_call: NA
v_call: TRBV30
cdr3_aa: CAWRATRMGGTEKLFF
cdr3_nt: TGTGCCTGGAGGGCGACGAGGATGGGGGGAACTGAAAAACTGTTTTTT

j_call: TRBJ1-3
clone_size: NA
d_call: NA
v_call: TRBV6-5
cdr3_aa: CASSYDEGSGNTIYF
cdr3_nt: TGTGCCAGCAGTTACGACGAGGGCTCTGGAAACACCATATATTTT

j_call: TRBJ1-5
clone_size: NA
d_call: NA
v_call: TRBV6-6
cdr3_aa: CASFQAGGNQPQHF
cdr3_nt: TGTGCCAGCTTTCAGGCGGGGGGAAATCAGCCCCAGCATTTT

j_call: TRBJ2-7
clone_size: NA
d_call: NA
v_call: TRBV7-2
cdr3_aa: CASSPQGLYEQYF
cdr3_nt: TGTGCCAGCAGCCCACAGGGCCTCTACGAGCAGTACTTC

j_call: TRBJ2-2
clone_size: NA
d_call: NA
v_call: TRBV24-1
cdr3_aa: CATSDFTGSNTGELFF
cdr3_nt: TGTGCCACCAGTGATTTCACAGGGTCGAACACCGGGGAGCTGTTTTTT

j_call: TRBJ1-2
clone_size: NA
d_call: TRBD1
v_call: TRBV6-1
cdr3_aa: CASSEGTGNNYGYTF
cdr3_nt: TGTGCCAGCAGTGAAGGGACAGGGAATAACTATGGCTACACCTTC

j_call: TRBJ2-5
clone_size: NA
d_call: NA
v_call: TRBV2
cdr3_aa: CASSDRGQTQYF
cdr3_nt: TGTGCCAGCAGTGATCGGGGTCAGACCCAGTACTTC

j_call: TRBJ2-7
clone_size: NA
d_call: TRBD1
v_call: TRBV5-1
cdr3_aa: CASSSQGVPYEQYF
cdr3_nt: TGCGCCAGCAGCTCCCAGGGGGTACCCTACGAGCAGTACTTC

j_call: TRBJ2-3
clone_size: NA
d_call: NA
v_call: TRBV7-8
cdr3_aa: CASSLREPDTQYF
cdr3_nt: TGTGCCAGCAGCTTAAGGGAGCCAGATACGCAGTATTTT

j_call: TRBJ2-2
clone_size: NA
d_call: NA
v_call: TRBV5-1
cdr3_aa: CASSLYVGARELFF
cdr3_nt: TGCGCCAGCAGCTTGTACGTAGGGGCGCGGGAGCTGTTTTTT

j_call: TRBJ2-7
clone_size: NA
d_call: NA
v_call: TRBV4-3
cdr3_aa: CASSQKGPGLTREQYF
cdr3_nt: TGCGCCAGCAGCCAAAAAGGCCCGGGACTTACTAGGGAGCAGTACTTC

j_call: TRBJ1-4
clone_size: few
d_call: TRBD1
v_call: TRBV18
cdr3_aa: CASSRYPPGQTEKLFF
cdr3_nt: TGTGCCAGCTCACGCTACCCTCCGGGACAGACTGAAAAACTGTTTTTT

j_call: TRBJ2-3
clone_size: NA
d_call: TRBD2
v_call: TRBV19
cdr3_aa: CASLTGGAAGDTQYF
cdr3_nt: TGTGCCAGTCTCACCGGGGGGGCCGCGGGAGATACGCAGTATTTT

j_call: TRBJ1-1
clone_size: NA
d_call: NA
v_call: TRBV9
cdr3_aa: CASSSGTSADTEAFF
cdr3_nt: TGTGCCAGCAGCTCCGGGACATCGGCGGACACTGAAGCTTTCTTT

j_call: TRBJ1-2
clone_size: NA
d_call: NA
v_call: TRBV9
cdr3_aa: CASSVGNQPTPLYGYTF
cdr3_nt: TGTGCCAGCAGCGTAGGGAACCAGCCGACTCCCCTCTATGGCTACACCTTC

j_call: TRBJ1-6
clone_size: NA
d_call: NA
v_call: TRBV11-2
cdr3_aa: CASSLSQPGSSYNSPLHF
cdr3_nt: TGTGCCAGCAGCTTATCACAGCCCGGTAGCTCCTATAATTCACCCCTCCACTTT

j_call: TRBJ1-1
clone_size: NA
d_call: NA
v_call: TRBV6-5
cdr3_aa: CASFEPNTEAFF
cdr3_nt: TGTGCCAGCTTTGAGCCGAACACTGAAGCTTTCTTT

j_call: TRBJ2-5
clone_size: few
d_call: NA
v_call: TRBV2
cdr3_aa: CASRGALSVFQETQYF
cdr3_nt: TGTGCCAGCAGGGGAGCCCTTAGCGTTTTCCAAGAGACCCAGTACTTC

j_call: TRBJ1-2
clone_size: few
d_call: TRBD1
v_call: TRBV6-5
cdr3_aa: CASILGGQGVRGYTF
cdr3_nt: TGTGCCAGCATCCTGGGCGGACAGGGCGTACGAGGCTACACCTTC

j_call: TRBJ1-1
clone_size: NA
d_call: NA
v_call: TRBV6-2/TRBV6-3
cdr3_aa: CASSYGGHWNTEAFF
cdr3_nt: TGTGCCAGCAGTTACGGCGGGCATTGGAACACTGAAGCTTTCTTT

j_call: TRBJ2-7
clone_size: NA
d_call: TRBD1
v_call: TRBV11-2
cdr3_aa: CASSEGTGGPYEQYF
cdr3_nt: TGTGCCAGCAGCGAAGGGACAGGGGGCCCCTACGAGCAGTACTTC

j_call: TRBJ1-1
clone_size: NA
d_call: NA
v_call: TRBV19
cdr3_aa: CASKKQAISNTEAFF
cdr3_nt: TGTGCCAGTAAGAAACAGGCTATATCGAACACTGAAGCTTTCTTT

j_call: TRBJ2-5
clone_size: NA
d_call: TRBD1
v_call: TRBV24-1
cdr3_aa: CATRARTGRETQYF
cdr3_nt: TGTGCCACCAGAGCCCGGACAGGGAGGGAGACCCAGTACTTC

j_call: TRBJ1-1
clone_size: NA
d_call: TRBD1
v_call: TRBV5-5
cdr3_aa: CASSSQGALEAFF
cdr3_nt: TGTGCCAGCAGCTCTCAGGGGGCCCTTGAAGCTTTCTTT

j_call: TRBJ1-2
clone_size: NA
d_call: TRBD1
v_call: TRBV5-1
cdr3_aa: CASRQTGDGYGYTF
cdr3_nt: TGCGCCAGCAGGCAGACAGGGGATGGCTATGGCTACACCTTC

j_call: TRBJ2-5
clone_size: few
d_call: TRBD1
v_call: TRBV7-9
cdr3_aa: CASSLGTGRNQETQYF
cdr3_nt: TGTGCCAGCAGCTTAGGGACAGGGAGGAATCAAGAGACCCAGTACTTC

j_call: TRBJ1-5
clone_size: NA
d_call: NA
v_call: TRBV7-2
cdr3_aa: CASSSEPLGRSQPQHF
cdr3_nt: TGTGCCAGCAGCTCCGAACCGTTGGGTCGGAGTCAGCCCCAGCATTTT

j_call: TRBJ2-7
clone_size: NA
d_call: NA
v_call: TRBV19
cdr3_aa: CASSVLQGSYEQYF
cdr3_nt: TGTGCCAGTAGTGTTTTACAGGGCTCCTACGAGCAGTACTTC

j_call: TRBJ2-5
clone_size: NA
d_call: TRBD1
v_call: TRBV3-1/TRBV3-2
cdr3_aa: CASSRPGRDRGETQYF
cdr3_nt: TGTGCCAGCAGCCGGCCGGGTCGCGACAGGGGTGAGACCCAGTACTTC

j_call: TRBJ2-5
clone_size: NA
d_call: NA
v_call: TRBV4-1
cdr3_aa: CASSQWRQETQYF
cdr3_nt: TGCGCCAGCAGCCAATGGCGGCAAGAGACCCAGTACTTC

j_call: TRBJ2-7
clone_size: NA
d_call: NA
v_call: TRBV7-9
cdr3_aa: CASSRDIGAYEQYF
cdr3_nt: TGTGCCAGCAGCCGGGACATCGGGGCCTACGAGCAGTACTTC

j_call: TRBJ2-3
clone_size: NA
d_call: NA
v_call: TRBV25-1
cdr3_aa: CASSAGVTDTQYF
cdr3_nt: TGTGCCAGCAGTGCGGGGGTCACAGATACGCAGTATTTT

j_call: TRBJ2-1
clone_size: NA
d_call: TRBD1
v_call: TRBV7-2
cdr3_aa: CASSPGQVIFF
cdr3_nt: TGTGCCAGCAGCCCGGGACAGGTAATCTTCTTC